This T cell receptor beta chain comes out of a study of OX40 agonist ivuxolimab in advanced cancers. For the study at large: Patients were treated with intravenous ivuxolimab, dosed at 0.01 to 10 mg/kg and infused every 2 weeks.

The repertoire was sequenced with immunoSEQ multiplex PCR; TCRdb's copy has only in-frame clones and lacks some. Among about 73,000 clones listed, 85% to 90% were seen once. Concerning this clone: What it binds is unknown.

Study-wide results and caveats: The CD4+ and CD8+ T cells in the blood had expanded clonally by week 6 at 0.1 to 3.0 mg/kg.

This sequence was found in an adult with an advanced solid tumor such as melanoma, head and neck, liver or kidney cancer. Sample: CD4+ or CD8+ T cells sorted from blood, taken in a trial of the OX40 agonist ivuxolimab.

CDR3 loop: CASTQTRDTEAFF. The CDR3 coding sequence is TGTGCCAGCACCCAAACTAGGGACACTGAAGCTTTCTTT. The chain has TRBV6-6 and TRBJ1-1; D is uncertain. V was clipped by 7 bases and J by 3 bases, with 12 bases between them. Germline lookup yields CDR1 MNHNY and CDR2 SVGAGI (reference sequence). The length of the CDR3 is 13 residues.